Included here is one TCR beta chain sequence, with context. The sample originates from a study of cytomegalovirus exposure and HLA in healthy donors. On the study more broadly: About 82 million unique TCRs from HLA-typed donors were held in an early release of data.

Primers included in the PCR were 60 Vbeta and 13 Jbeta primers. Clones were read by immunoSEQ multiplex PCR, and TCRdb kept only the in-frame ones, dropping some. This table has around 100,000 clones, around 66% appearing once. The material sequenced was PBMCs. The TCR originated in a woman in her 50s in good health and CMV-seronegative.

The CDR3 spells CASSQPPLVSRQTQYF. DNA for the CDR3: TGCGCCAGCAGCCAACCGCCGCTAGTGTCGCGACAGACCCAGTACTTC. J is TRBJ2-5 and V is TRBV4-1; D not resolved. The CDR3 length is 16 residues. V lost 2 bases to trimming and J lost 6 bases, with 19 bases between them. CDR1 is MGHRA, CDR2 YSYEKL, per germline.